Listed below are T cell receptor beta chains from one sample, sequenced in a study of metastatic and nonmetastatic thyroid tumors. TCRdb recomputed clones from the PCR reads via MiXCR. In the table there are some 30,000 clones, roughly 3.7% of which are singletons. The specimen sequenced was blood. These TCRs come from a female donor with papillary thyroid cancer or a benign thyroid nodule (not recorded which). Some clones in this sample may be carry-over from other donors' samples. The conserved cysteine and the conserved F or W are not part of the CDR3 here. The order of the fields is J gene, clone size, V gene, CDR3 protein. Part of the rows lack a size; the others show once, few, many or a class for expanded clones.

TRBJ2-3 | . | TRBV7-3 | ASTSDSGGTDKQY
TRBJ2-3 | . | TRBV10-3 | AISRIGTGGSDTQY
TRBJ2-4 | many | TRBV7-9 | ASSLGGGIDIQY
TRBJ2-2 | many | TRBV10-3 | AISRGVNTGELF
TRBJ2-1 | few | TRBV7-3 | ASSQLRAEQF
TRBJ1-2 | many | TRBV6-1 | ASNYDSPGVGYT
TRBJ2-5 | few | TRBV19 | ASSMWERETQY
TRBJ2-3 | many | TRBV6-1 | ASSVTRMVTDTQY
TRBJ1-1 | many | TRBV7-9 | ASSLVAGAITEAF
TRBJ2-1 | . | TRBV7-9 | ASSPTGTGYDEQF
TRBJ1-5 | . | TRBV2 | ASSSGRDQPQH
TRBJ2-1 | many | TRBV5-6 | ASSLVKYMTGFNEQF
TRBJ2-7 | few | TRBV12-3/TRBV12-4 | ASSLPSGEQY
TRBJ2-7 | many | TRBV7-9 | ASSLRGGGVYEQY
TRBJ2-2 | few | TRBV6-1 | ASSRAETNTGELF
TRBJ2-7 | few | TRBV11-2 | ASSLEAGRGYEQY
TRBJ2-1 | medium-sized | TRBV6-2/TRBV6-3 | ASSYSRTGGGEQF
TRBJ2-1 | few | TRBV7-3 | ASSLTDYNEQF
TRBJ2-1 | few | TRBV6-5 | ASGSPGLAGEDEQF
TRBJ1-5 | few | TRBV15 | ATSRDLGINQPQH
TRBJ2-7 | many | TRBV7-9 | ASSSGTGFVQY
TRBJ2-7 | . | TRBV6-2/TRBV6-3 | ASSYGRRSSYEQY
TRBJ2-3 | few | TRBV6-6 | ASSYSPPGGADTQY
TRBJ2-1 | few | TRBV6-4 | ASSYAGGPDNEQF
TRBJ1-3 | few | TRBV29-1 | SVAGGSSGNTIY
TRBJ1-1 | . | TRBV20-1 | SATPLDRPTGAF
TRBJ1-1 | few | TRBV19 | AAGGTEAF
TRBJ1-5 | many | TRBV6-1 | ASWGDSYSNQPQH
TRBJ1-2 | medium-sized | TRBV6-1 | ASSEGNTFNGYT
TRBJ1-2 | many | TRBV3-1 | ASSQVPGYGYGYT
TRBJ2-3 | many | TRBV14 | ASSQVGTGPDTQY
TRBJ2-1 | . | TRBV6-2/TRBV6-3 | ASSYSGTGFNEQF
TRBJ2-1 | medium-sized | TRBV28 | ASSSGTSYNEQF
TRBJ2-7 | few | TRBV28 | ASSYTAGGTYEQY
TRBJ2-3 | many | TRBV10-3 | AIRQGDEDTQY
TRBJ2-1 | . | TRBV6-2/TRBV6-3 | SSSPWVPSGGNEQF
TRBJ2-5 | many | TRBV24-1 | ATSVGLGEETQY
TRBJ1-1 | many | TRBV4-1 | ASSQDQYRVNTEAF
TRBJ2-5 | few | TRBV6-5 | ASSYSKVAPLV
TRBJ2-2 | many | TRBV10-2 | ASRVTGELF
TRBJ1-1 | . | TRBV12-3/TRBV12-4 | ASILPFANTDAF
TRBJ2-5 | many | TRBV5-1 | ASSLSGREETQY
TRBJ2-7 | many | TRBV7-2 | ASSSLLAGPNMYEQY
TRBJ2-1 | . | TRBV12-3/TRBV12-4 | ASCESGGFGNEQF
TRBJ1-1 | many | TRBV11-1 | ASSPMALNTEAF
TRBJ1-1 | . | TRBV12-3/TRBV12-4 | ASSLGFKKAF
TRBJ1-5 | few | TRBV7-2 | ASSPSVGTGLNRPQH
TRBJ1-2 | many | TRBV19 | ASTITLGDGYT
TRBJ2-7 | . | TRBV6-1 | ASIWTGGNEQY
TRBJ2-5 | few | TRBV6-1 | ASSELLVGGPLETQY
TRBJ1-1 | few | TRBV9 | ASSVKGGGNTEAF
TRBJ1-1 | medium-sized | TRBV28 | ASSLFPALNTEAF
TRBJ2-1 | . | TRBV6-1 | ASSPHGPWLTQF
TRBJ1-3 | few | TRBV7-6 | ASSLSGSGNTIY
TRBJ2-5 | many | TRBV2 | ASSYSTRGKY
TRBJ2-7 | many | TRBV28 | ASSEPGYEQY
TRBJ2-5 | few | TRBV10-1 | ASSEGARGRGETQY